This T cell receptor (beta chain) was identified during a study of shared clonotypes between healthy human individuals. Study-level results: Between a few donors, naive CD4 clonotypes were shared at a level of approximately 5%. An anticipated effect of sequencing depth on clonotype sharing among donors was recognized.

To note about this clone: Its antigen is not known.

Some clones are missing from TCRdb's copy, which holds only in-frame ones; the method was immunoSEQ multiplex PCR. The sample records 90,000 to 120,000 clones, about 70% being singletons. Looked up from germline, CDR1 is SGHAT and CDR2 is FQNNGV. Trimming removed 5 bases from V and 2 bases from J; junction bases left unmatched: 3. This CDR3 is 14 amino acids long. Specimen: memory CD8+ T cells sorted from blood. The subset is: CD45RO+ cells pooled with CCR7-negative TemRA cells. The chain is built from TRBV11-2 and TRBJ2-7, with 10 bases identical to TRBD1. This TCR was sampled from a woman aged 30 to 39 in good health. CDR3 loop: CASSIGTGAYEQYF. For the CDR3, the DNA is TGTGCCAGCAGCATCGGGACAGGGGCCTACGAGCAGTACTTC.